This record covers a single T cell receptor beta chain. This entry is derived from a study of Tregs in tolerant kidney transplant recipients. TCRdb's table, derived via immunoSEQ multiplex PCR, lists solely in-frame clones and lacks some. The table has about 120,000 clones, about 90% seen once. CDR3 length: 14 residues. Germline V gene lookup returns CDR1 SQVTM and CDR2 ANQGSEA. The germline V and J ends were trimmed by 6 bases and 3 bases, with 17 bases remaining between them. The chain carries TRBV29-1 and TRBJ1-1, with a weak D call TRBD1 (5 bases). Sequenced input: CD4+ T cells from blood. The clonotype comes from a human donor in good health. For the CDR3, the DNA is TGCAGCGTCGATACCGTGGGGGTGTACACTGAAGCTTTCTTT. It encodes CSVDTVGVYTEAFF.